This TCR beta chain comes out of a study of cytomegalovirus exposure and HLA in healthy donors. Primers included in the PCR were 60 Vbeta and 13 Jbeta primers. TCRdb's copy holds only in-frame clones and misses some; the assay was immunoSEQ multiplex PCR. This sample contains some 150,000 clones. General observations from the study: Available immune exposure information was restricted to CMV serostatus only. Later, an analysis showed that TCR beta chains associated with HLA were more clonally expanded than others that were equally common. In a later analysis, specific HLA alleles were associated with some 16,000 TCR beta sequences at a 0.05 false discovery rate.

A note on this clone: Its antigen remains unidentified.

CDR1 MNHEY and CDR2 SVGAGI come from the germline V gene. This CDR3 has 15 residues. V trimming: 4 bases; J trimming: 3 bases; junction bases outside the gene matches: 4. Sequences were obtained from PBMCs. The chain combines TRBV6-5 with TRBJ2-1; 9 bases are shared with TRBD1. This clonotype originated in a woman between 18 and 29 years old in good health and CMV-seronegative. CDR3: CASSLSGQGYNEQFF. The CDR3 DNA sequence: TGTGCCAGCAGTTTGTCGGGACAGGGCTACAATGAGCAGTTCTTC.